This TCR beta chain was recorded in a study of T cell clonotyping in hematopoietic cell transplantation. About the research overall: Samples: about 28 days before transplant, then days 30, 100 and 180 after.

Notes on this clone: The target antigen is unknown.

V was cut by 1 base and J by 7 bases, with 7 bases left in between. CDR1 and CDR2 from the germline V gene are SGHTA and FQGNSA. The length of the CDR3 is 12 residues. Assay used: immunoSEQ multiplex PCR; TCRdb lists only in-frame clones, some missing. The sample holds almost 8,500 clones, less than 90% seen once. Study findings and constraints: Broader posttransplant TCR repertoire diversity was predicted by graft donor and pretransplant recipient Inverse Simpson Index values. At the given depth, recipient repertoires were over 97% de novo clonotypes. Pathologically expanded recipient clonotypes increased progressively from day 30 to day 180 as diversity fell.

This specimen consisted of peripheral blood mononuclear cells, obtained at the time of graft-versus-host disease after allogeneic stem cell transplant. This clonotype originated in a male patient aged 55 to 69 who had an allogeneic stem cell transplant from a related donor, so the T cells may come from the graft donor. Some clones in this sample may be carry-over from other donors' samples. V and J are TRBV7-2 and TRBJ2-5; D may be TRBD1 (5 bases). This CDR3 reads CASSLDTGTQYF. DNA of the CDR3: TGTGCCAGCAGCTTAGATACAGGGACCCAGTACTTC.